Each of the 27 T cell receptor beta chains below was sequenced from the same sample in a study of control samples from healthy donors and cancer patients. Measured with immunoSEQ multiplex PCR; TCRdb has only the in-frame clones, and not every one. Here the sample spans 50,000 or so clones, approximately 86% being singletons. Sequencing input: PBMCs. All receptors derive from a woman aged 45-60 years with lung cancer.

This rearrangement joins TRBV7-3 to TRBJ2-3, with a possible D match to TRBD2 (6 bases). This CDR3 region has 15 residues. Germline V CDR1 and CDR2: SGHTA, FQGTGA. V lost 2 bases to trimming and J lost 0 bases, with 9 bases between them. CDR3 loop: CASSLGGASTDTQYF. The CDR3 region has the DNA TGTGCCAGCAGCTTAGGAGGGGCCAGCACAGATACGCAGTATTTT. Full variable domain (missing parts from reference TRBV7-3 and TRBJ2-3): GAGVSQTPSNKVTEKGKYVELRCDPISGHTALYWYRQSLGQGPEFLIYFQGTGAADDSGLPNDRFFAVRPEGSVSTLKIQRTERGDSAVYLCASSLGGASTDTQYFGPGTRLTVL.

This chain connects TRBV7-2 to TRBJ2-5, with D possibly matching TRBD2 (5 bases). V dropped 1 base and J dropped 2 bases, with 11 bases sitting between them. The CDR3 extends over 15 amino acids. Per germline, CDR1 SGHTA and CDR2 FQGNSA. DNA for the CDR3: TGTGCCAGCAGCTTAGGTTTTCCGGGGCAAGAGACCCAGTACTTC. Translation: CASSLGFPGQETQYF.

The chain recombines TRBV5-4 with TRBJ2-5; 10 bases are shared with TRBD1. V lost 4 bases to trimming and J lost 4 bases; unmatched junction nucleotides: 7. Per the germline V gene, CDR1 is SGHNT and CDR2 is YYREEE (reference sequence). CDR3 length: 15 residues. The CDR3 bases are TGTGCCAGCAGCCCGACAGGGGGCGTGGGAGAGACCCAGTACTTC. It yields the protein CASSPTGGVGETQYF. Supplemented by reference TRBV5-4 and TRBJ2-5, the full variable domain reads ETGVTQSPTHLIKTRGQQVTLRCSSQSGHNTVSWYQQALGQGPQFIFQYYREEENGRGNFPPRFSGLQFPNYSSELNVNALELDDSALYLCASSPTGGVGETQYFGPGTRLLVL.

V gene TRBV10-3 combines with J gene TRBJ1-6; 7 positions match TRBD1. Per germline, CDR1 ENHRY and CDR2 SYGVKD. This CDR3 region has 14 residues. Unmatched junction bases numbered 2, after V lost 4 bases and J lost 5 bases. CDR3 residues: CAISGDSNNSPLHF. In DNA form, the CDR3 reads TGTGCCATCAGTGGGGACAGTAATAATTCACCCCTCCACTTT.

This chain uses TRBV10-3 with TRBJ1-2, with a tentative D call TRBD1 (6 bases). V was pared by 10 bases and J by 4 bases, with 19 bases between. Germline CDR1 reads ENHRY; CDR2 reads SYGVKD. The CDR3 spans 14 residues. CDR3 DNA sequence: TGTGCCACAAGACAGGATTACAGGAGCTATGGCTACACCTTC. It translates to CATRQDYRSYGYTF.

For the CDR3, the DNA is TGTGCCAGCAGCCCGCTTGGGGGTTCTGGAAACACCATATATTTT. Its translation is CASSPLGGSGNTIYF. The genes are TRBV9 and TRBJ1-3; the D gene is possibly TRBD1 (5 bases). The CDR3 consists of 15 residues. CDR1 and CDR2 (germline): SGDLS, YYNGEE. The V end lost 4 bases, the J end lost 1 base, and 12 bases lay between the germline ends.

This clone has a handful of counts. The CDR3 DNA follows: TGTGCCAGCAGCCAGCAGGGGGGCTATGGCTACACCTTC. Translation gives CASSQQGGYGYTF. This rearrangement joins TRBV28 to TRBJ1-2; 7 bases align to TRBD1. Trimming cost V 6 bases and J 4 bases; bases outside gene matches: 5. Per the germline V gene, CDR1 is MDHEN and CDR2 is SYDVKM. There are 13 residues in the CDR3.

The chain is built from TRBV5-5 and TRBJ2-2; a weak D match, TRBD1 (6 bases). The germline CDR1 and CDR2 sequences are SGHKS and YYEKEE (reference sequence). The CDR3 has 14 amino acids. The V and J ends lost 4 bases and 3 bases respectively, with 10 bases between them. The CDR3 DNA reads as TGTGCCAGCAGCCCGGCAGGGGACACCGGGGAGCTGTTTTTT. Translation gives CASSPAGDTGELFF.

The rearrangement links TRBV7-9 to TRBJ2-7; D call uncertain. CDR3 size: 14 residues. Deletions cut 5 bases from V and 10 bases from J, with 21 bases between. Germline V gene sequence: CDR1 SEHNR, CDR2 FQNEAQ (reference sequence). Written as DNA, the CDR3 is TGTGCCAGCAGCAAAGAGAAATTAATTTCGTCCCAGTACTTC. The encoded protein is CASSKEKLISSQYF.

The chain recombines TRBV3-1 (or the pseudogene TRBV3-2) with TRBJ2-7; D unresolved. Trimming removed 0 bases from V and 2 bases from J, with 14 bases in between. The germline CDR1 and CDR2 sequences are LGHDT and YNNKEL (reference sequence). The CDR3 loop spans 16 amino acids. CDR3 region: CASSQDTPARPYEQYF. The CDR3 DNA sequence: TGTGCCAGCAGCCAAGATACCCCAGCGAGACCCTACGAGCAGTACTTC.

The chain joins TRBV27 to TRBJ2-7; D possibly corresponds to TRBD2 (6 bases). Germline V lookup: CDR1 MNHEY, CDR2 SMNVEV (reference sequence). V was shortened by 8 bases and J by 1 base, with 12 bases between the two germline ends. This CDR3 region has 13 residues. The CDR3 DNA sequence: TGTGCCAGCTCGCGGGGTTTATCCTACGAGCAGTACTTC. The encoded protein is CASSRGLSYEQYF.

The chain links TRBV15 to TRBJ1-2; 8 nucleotides align to TRBD1. CDR3 length equals 16 residues. The germline gives CDR1 LNHNV, CDR2 YYDKDF (reference sequence). With 0 bases clipped from V and 3 bases from J, the junction kept 6 bases outside the gene matches. As DNA, the CDR3 is TGTGCCACCAGCAGAGATAAGGGGACAGGTGACTATGGCTACACCTTC. Translating gives CATSRDKGTGDYGYTF.

The chain uses TRBV7-2 and TRBJ1-2; TRBD1 matches 8 bases. J was trimmed by 7 bases and V by 1 base; bases with no gene match: 2. This CDR3 is built from 13 residues. Per germline, CDR1 SGHTA and CDR2 FQGNSA. CDR3 loop: CASSLGGQAGYTF. The CDR3 DNA is TGTGCCAGCAGCTTAGGGGGACAGGCTGGCTACACCTTC.

This sequence joins TRBV24-1 and TRBJ2-1; D perhaps matches TRBD2 (7 bases). Between the trimmed V and J ends, which lost 2 bases and 7 bases, there was a span of 20 bases. The CDR3 runs to 17 residues. Germline assignment: CDR1 KGHDR and CDR2 SFDVKD. CDR3 amino acids: CATSDSRAGAGLNEQFF. In nucleotides, the CDR3 is TGTGCCACCAGTGATTCCCGGGCGGGGGCTGGGCTGAATGAGCAGTTCTTC.

The chain uses TRBV13 and TRBJ1-6; D unclear. Trimming took off 5 bases at V and 3 bases at J, with 5 bases between the two ends. The CDR3 contains 13 residues. Germline V gene sequence: CDR1 PRHDT, CDR2 FYEKMQ (reference sequence). The chain's CDR3 is CASSRVYNSPLHF. The CDR3 DNA is TGTGCCAGCAGCCGGGTCTATAATTCACCCCTCCACTTT. Full variable domain (outside the CDR3, taken from reference TRBV13 and TRBJ1-6): AAGVIQSPRHLIKEKRETATLKCYPIPRHDTVYWYQQGPGQDPQFLISFYEKMQSDKGSIPDRFSAQQFSDYHSELNMSSLELGDSALYFCASSRVYNSPLHFGNGTRLTVT.

This clone was counted a few times. The chain combines TRBV9 with TRBJ1-2; no definite D call. This CDR3 spans 14 amino acids. The germline V gene encodes CDR1 SGDLS and CDR2 YYNGEE. Trimming pared 4 bases from V and 3 bases from J, leaving 13 bases between. In DNA form, the CDR3 reads TGTGCCAGCAGCTCCGTTCCAGACTACTATGGCTACACCTTC. This sequence encodes CASSSVPDYYGYTF.

The V and J genes are TRBV2 and TRBJ2-6; no clear D gene. From germline, CDR1 is SNHLY and CDR2 FYNNEI. The V gene lost 2 bases and the J gene lost 2 bases, with 4 bases spanning the gap. This CDR3 contains 14 residues. As DNA, the CDR3 is TGTGCCAGCAGTGAATCCGCTGGGGCCAACGTCCTGACTTTC. Translating it yields CASSESAGANVLTF.

A few counts support this clone. The CDR3 is CSQGLANEQFF. The CDR3 DNA reads as TGCAGCCAGGGACTTGCCAATGAGCAGTTCTTC. The V and J genes are TRBV29-1 and TRBJ2-1, with a weak D call TRBD2 (6 bases). Trimming shortened V by 8 bases and J by 6 bases, and 11 bases separated the two germline ends. Germline V gene sequence: CDR1 SQVTM, CDR2 ANQGSEA. The CDR3 extends over 11 amino acids.

The chain joins TRBV28 to TRBJ1-4; 9 bases fit TRBD1. Germline-derived CDR1 and CDR2 are MDHEN and SYDVKM. This CDR3 has 15 residues. V shed 6 bases and J 8 bases; nucleotides not matched to a gene: 10. This chain's CDR3 is CASSRTGTGREKLFF. CDR3 nucleotides: TGTGCCAGCAGCCGCACGGGGACAGGGAGGGAAAAACTGTTTTTT.

The CDR3 DNA is TGTGCCAGCAGCGTAGCGGGGACAAGGAACACCGGGGAGCTGTTTTTT. Amino acid sequence: CASSVAGTRNTGELFF. The chain joins TRBV9 to TRBJ2-2; TRBD1 might be the D (6 bases). The CDR3 is 16 residues long. The V gene's germline CDR1 is SGDLS and CDR2 YYNGEE. The germline V and J ends were trimmed by 0 bases and 1 base, with 10 bases remaining between them. The variable domain in full, completed from reference TRBV9 and TRBJ2-2, reads DSGVTQTPKHLITATGQRVTLRCSPRSGDLSVYWYQQSLDQGLQFLIQYYNGEERAKGNILERFSAQQFPDLHSELNLSSLELGDSALYFCASSVAGTRNTGELFFGEGSRLTVL.

The chain links TRBV23-1 to TRBJ1-1, with D perhaps TRBD1 (5 bases). TRBV23-1 is designated an ORF whose function remains uncertain. This CDR3 region has 16 residues. Trimming took 6 bases from V and 3 from J, leaving 20 bases between them. The CDR3, as DNA: TGCGCCAGCAGCCCCTGCCCACAGGAAATCTACACTGAAGCTTTCTTT. Translation gives CASSPCPQEIYTEAFF.

V usage is TRBV13 and J usage is TRBJ1-3; D unresolved. Trimming took 3 bases from V and 0 from J, leaving 3 bases between them. CDR1 PRHDT and CDR2 FYEKMQ come from the germline V gene (reference sequence). The CDR3 is 13 amino acids. The CDR3 here is CASSFNSGNTIYF. The CDR3 DNA sequence: TGTGCCAGCAGCTTCAACTCTGGAAACACCATATATTTT.

This clone was counted between two and nine times. The V call is TRBV6-2 or TRBV6-3, the J call TRBJ2-7, with 8 bases aligning to TRBD2. Per germline, CDR1 MNHEY and CDR2 SVGEGT. The CDR3 spans 13 residues. Unmatched junction bases numbered 4, after V lost 6 bases and J lost 3 bases. The CDR3 DNA reads as TGTGCCAGCAGCATCGGGACTAGCTACGAGCAGTACTTC. Translated, it gives CASSIGTSYEQYF.

This chain uses TRBV7-8 with TRBJ1-6; D is unclear. V shed 4 bases and J shed 8 bases, with 9 bases lying between them. CDR3 length: 13 residues. The germline gives CDR1 SGHVS, CDR2 FQNEAQ. CDR3 region: CASSSPGDSPLHF. The CDR3 DNA reads as TGTGCCAGCAGCTCGCCCGGGGATTCACCCCTCCACTTT.

The chain links TRBV9 to TRBJ1-1, with D possibly matching TRBD1 (5 bases). CDR3 length: 14 residues. Germline V lookup: CDR1 SGDLS, CDR2 YYNGEE. Trimming stripped 3 bases from V and 1 base from J, with 10 bases between. DNA for the CDR3: TGTGCCAGCAGCGCCGCGGGGGGGAACACTGAAGCTTTCTTT. Protein sequence: CASSAAGGNTEAFF.

The table lists this clone with a few counts. This chain joins TRBV28 and TRBJ1-5, with a possible D match to TRBD1 (5 bases). Per germline, CDR1 MDHEN and CDR2 SYDVKM. The CDR3 length is 16 residues. V was pared by 1 base and J by 3 bases, with 13 bases between. The CDR3 reads CASSLSGAFVNQPQHF. The CDR3 DNA is TGTGCCAGCAGTTTATCCGGGGCATTCGTCAATCAGCCCCAGCATTTT.

V usage is TRBV7-2 and J usage is TRBJ1-6; unclear D gene. The germline V and J ends were trimmed by 5 bases and 7 bases, with 12 bases remaining between them. CDR3 size: 14 residues. Germline V gene data show CDR1 as SGHTA and CDR2 as FQGNSA. CDR3 nucleotide sequence: TGTGCCAGCAGCCCCGAACACGGGAATTCACCCCTCCACTTT. Amino acid sequence: CASSPEHGNSPLHF.